Sequencing of this T cell receptor beta chain was carried out in a study of regulatory T cells in long-lasting Graves disease. Study-wide findings and caveats: Public clonotype sharing was higher in persistent than newly diagnosed patients.

Sequencing libraries for TCR beta were prepared with iRepertoire HTBI primers and Arm-PCR of CDR3 regions. Each CDR3 protein gets one entry after TCRdb re-called the multiplex PCR reads with MiXCR. This table has 600,000 to 850,000 distinct CDR3 sequences, about 32% appearing once. This clonotype was seen a few times. No antigen is known for it. V was trimmed by 2 bases and J by 6 bases, leaving 10 bases between them. This CDR3 comprises 13 residues. Looked up from germline, CDR1 is LNHDA and CDR2 is SQIVND (reference sequence). Sample time point: persistent/refractory GD, antithyroid drugs over 5 years with positive TRAb. PBMCs were the source of the RNA used for TCR sequencing.

The J gene is TRBJ1-2, the V gene TRBV19; D ambiguous. The sequence was collected from a female donor with Graves disease. The specimen was peripheral blood mononuclear cells (PBMCs), collected when the disease was refractory, from a patient treated with antithyroid drugs. In nucleotides, the CDR3 is TGTGCCAGTAGTATAAGGGTAGACCATGGCTACACCTTC. Residues: CASSIRVDHGYTF.